The 5 T cell receptor beta chains below all came from one sample that was sequenced in a study of cytomegalovirus exposure and HLA in healthy donors. The PCR was carried out with 60 Vbeta primers and 13 Jbeta primers. Method: immunoSEQ multiplex PCR; TCRdb's copy keeps in-frame clones and lacks some. This repertoire shows around 110,000 clones, about four fifths found once; its top ten account for about 1.6%. Source material: PBMCs. The source is a young woman in good health and CMV-seronegative.

The chain links TRBV5-1 to TRBJ1-3; 7 positions match TRBD1. Germline CDR1 reads SGHRS; CDR2 reads YFSETQ. CDR3 size: 18 residues. The V and J ends lost 4 bases and 0 bases, in that order; junction bases with no gene match: 13. The CDR3 DNA follows: TGCGCCAGCAGCCCCGGACAGGCTATGGCACTCTCTGGAAACACCATATATTTT. This gives the protein CASSPGQAMALSGNTIYF.

The V and J genes are TRBV28 and TRBJ2-7, with 10 bases lining up with TRBD1. The CDR3 has 14 amino acids. V shed 6 bases, J shed 2 bases, and the junction held 4 bases outside the gene matches. Germline CDR1 and CDR2: MDHEN and SYDVKM. Here the CDR3 reads CASRRDRGTYEQYF. As DNA, the CDR3 is TGTGCCAGCAGGAGGGACAGGGGAACCTACGAGCAGTACTTC.

The J gene is TRBJ2-7, the V gene TRBV27; D is undetermined. The CDR3 has 12 amino acids. Trimming took 5 bases from V and 7 from J, leaving 12 bases between them. Germline V CDR1 and CDR2: MNHEY, SMNVEV (reference sequence). The CDR3 reads CASSPARSEQYF. In DNA, the CDR3 is TGTGCCAGCAGTCCAGCCCGGAGTGAGCAGTACTTC.

This clone has just one count. The chain combines TRBV14 with TRBJ1-2, with a possible D match to TRBD1 (6 bases). Trimming pared 3 bases from V and 4 bases from J, leaving 18 bases between. Germline assignment: CDR1 SGHDN and CDR2 FVKESK. The CDR3 covers 16 residues. The CDR3 nucleotides are TGTGCCAGCAGCCAGTCGATGTCAGGGGAACTCTATGGCTACACCTTC. Translation: CASSQSMSGELYGYTF.

The rearrangement links TRBV10-3 to TRBJ1-1; TRBD1 agrees at 9 bases. This CDR3 spans 18 amino acids. The V gene end was trimmed by 4 bases and the J gene end by 1 base; junction bases not matched to a gene: 13. Per the germline V gene, CDR1 is ENHRY and CDR2 is SYGVKD. CDR3 bases: TGTGCCATCAGTGTAGAGATAGGGACAGGGCTACCGAACACTGAAGCTTTCTTT. It specifies CAISVEIGTGLPNTEAFF.